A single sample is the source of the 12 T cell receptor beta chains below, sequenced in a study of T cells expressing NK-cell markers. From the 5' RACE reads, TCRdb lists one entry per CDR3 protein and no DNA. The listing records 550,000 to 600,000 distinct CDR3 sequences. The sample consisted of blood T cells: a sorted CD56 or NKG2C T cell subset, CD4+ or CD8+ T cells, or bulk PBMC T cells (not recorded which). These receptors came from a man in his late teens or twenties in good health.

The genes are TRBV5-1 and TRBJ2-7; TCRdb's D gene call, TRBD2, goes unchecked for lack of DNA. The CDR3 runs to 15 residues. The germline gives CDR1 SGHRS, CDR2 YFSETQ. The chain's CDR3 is CASRPGETAPYEQYF.

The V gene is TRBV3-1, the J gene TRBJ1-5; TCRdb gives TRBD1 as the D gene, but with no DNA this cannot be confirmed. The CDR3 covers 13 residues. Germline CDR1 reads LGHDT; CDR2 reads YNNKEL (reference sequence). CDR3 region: CASSQGQGGPQHF. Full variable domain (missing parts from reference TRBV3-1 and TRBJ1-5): DTAVSQTPKYLVTQMGNDKSIKCEQNLGHDTMYWYKQDSKKFLKIMFSYNNKELIINETVPNRFSPKSPDKAHLNLHINSLELGDSAVYFCASSQGQGGPQHFGDGTRLSIL.

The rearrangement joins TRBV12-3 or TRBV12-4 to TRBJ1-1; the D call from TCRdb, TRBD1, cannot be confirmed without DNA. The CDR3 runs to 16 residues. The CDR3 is CASSLATGTGDTEAFF.

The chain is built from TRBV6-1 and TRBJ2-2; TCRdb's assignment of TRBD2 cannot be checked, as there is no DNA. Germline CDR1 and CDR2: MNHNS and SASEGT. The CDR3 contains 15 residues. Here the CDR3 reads CASSQTSGFTGELFF.

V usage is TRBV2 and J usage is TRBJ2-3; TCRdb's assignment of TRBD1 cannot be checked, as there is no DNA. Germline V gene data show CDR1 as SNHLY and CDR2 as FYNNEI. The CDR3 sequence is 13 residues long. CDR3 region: CASRGQLTDTQYF.

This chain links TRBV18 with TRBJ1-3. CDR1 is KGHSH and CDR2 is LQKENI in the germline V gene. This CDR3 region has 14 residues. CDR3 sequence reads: CASAPGTVGNTIYF.

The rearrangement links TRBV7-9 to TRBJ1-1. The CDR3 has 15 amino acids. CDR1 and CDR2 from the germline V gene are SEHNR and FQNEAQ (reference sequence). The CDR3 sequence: CASSIGRGGNTEAFF.

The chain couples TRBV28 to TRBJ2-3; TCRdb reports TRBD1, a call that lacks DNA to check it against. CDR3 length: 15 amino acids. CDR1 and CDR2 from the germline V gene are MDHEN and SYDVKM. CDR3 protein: CASSSPGGGTDTQYF.

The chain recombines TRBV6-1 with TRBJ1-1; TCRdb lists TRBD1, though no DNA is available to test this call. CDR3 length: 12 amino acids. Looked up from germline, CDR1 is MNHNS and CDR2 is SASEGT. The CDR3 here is CASSEATGGAFF.

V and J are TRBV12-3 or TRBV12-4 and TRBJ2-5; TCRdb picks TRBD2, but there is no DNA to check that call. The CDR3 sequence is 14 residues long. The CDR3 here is CASSLGLAEETQYF.

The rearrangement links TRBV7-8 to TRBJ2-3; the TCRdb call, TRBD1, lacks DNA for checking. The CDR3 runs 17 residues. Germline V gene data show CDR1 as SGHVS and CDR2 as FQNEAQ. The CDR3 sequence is CASSPPVAAHSTDTQYF.

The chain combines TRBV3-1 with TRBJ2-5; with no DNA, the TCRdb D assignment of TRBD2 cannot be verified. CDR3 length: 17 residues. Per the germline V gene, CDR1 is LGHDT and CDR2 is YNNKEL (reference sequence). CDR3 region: CASSQVLAGPSGETQYF.